This is a list of T cell receptor beta chains from one sample in a study of T cell changes during pregnancy in multiple sclerosis. Profiling relied on immunoSEQ multiplex PCR, and the TCRdb table lists in-frame clones only, not all of them. The sample yields about 110,000 clones, about 90% seen once. The specimen comprised peripheral blood, sampled before pregnancy. The origin of the receptors is a female donor with multiple sclerosis, enrolled in a pregnancy study. The CDR3 runs from the conserved cysteine through the conserved F or W. D genes are given only for firm matches. Size values are once, few and many counts, or a class for expanded clones, and some rows have none.

CDR3 length	V gene	clone size	D gene	J gene	CDR3 protein
15	TRBV4-3	once	NA	TRBJ1-3	CASSQVTGTGNTIYF
13	TRBV19	NA	TRBD1	TRBJ2-3	CASKQGATDTQYF
15	TRBV5-4	NA	NA	TRBJ2-1	CATQGRESSYNEQFF
15	TRBV5-1	NA	NA	TRBJ2-5	CASSLLGRGEETQYF
15	TRBV18	NA	TRBD1	NA	CASSPGDRGIFEQYF
17	TRBV30	NA	NA	TRBJ2-3	CAWSTQRTQRTADTQYF
16	TRBV11-3	NA	TRBD2	TRBJ2-3	CASSWALAGPTDTQYF
15	TRBV28	NA	TRBD2	TRBJ2-1	CASSMGLAGGPPSVF
15	TRBV11-1	NA	TRBD2	TRBJ2-5	CASSRRLAGEGTQYF
12	TRBV5-6	NA	NA	TRBJ1-2	CASRRGRGGYTF
14	TRBV5-6	NA	NA	TRBJ2-2	CASSLTGTTGELFF
12	TRBV7-9	NA	NA	TRBJ2-7	CASSPPGSEQYF
13	TRBV5-6	NA	NA	TRBJ2-1	CASSLARELRKFF
14	TRBV18	NA	NA	TRBJ1-1	CASSPRDLNTEAFF
12	TRBV6-5	NA	NA	TRBJ1-6	CASTRGNSPLHF
15	TRBV6-4	NA	TRBD2	TRBJ2-3	CASSVTSGGADTQYF
14	TRBV30	NA	TRBD2	TRBJ2-4	CACRTSGGGNIQYF
15	TRBV9	NA	NA	TRBJ2-3	CASSVVPGLTDTQYF
15	TRBV5-1	NA	NA	TRBJ1-3	CASSLDWAKGNTIYF
13	TRBV7-3	NA	NA	TRBJ2-7	CASSSQGFDEQYF
17	TRBV9	NA	TRBD1	TRBJ2-2	CASSVVGQGANTGELFF
16	TRBV7-6	once	TRBD2	TRBJ2-1	CASSPSSSGSYNEQFF
12	TRBV5-1	NA	NA	TRBJ2-7	CASSSTGYEQYF
16	TRBV27	NA	TRBD1	TRBJ1-1	CASSPLAGTVNTEAFF
12	TRBV29-1	NA	NA	TRBJ2-7	CSVLGQSYEQYF
15	TRBV5-1	NA	TRBD2	TRBJ2-7	CASSLVAAGVSEQYF
17	TRBV28	NA	TRBD1	TRBJ1-6	CASTETGQGAYNSPLHF
16	TRBV5-1	once	TRBD2	TRBJ2-1	CASSLGSGGFVNEQFF
15	TRBV7-6	NA	NA	TRBJ2-1	CASSLRRTPYNEQFF
15	TRBV5-1	NA	TRBD2	TRBJ2-7	CASSLASGRMYEQYF
16	TRBV5-4	NA	TRBD1	TRBJ2-1	CASSLGAGGNNNEQFF
12	TRBV28	NA	NA	TRBJ1-4	CASSLYGGKLFF
14	TRBV11-3	NA	NA	TRBJ2-4	CASSSAWVEDIQYF
13	TRBV7-2	few	NA	TRBJ1-2	CASSPGGSSGYTF
14	TRBV2	once	NA	TRBJ1-2	CASSVAGQSYGYTF
15	TRBV27	NA	TRBD1	TRBJ2-1	CASSLKGQGLGYPFF
11	TRBV5-6	once	TRBD2	TRBJ2-5	CASSRAGVEYF
15	TRBV5-4	NA	TRBD1	TRBJ1-2	CASSLGAQGQSGYTF
15	TRBV15	NA	TRBD2	TRBJ2-5	CATSTIAGPRETQYF
16	TRBV7-2	once	TRBD2	TRBJ2-2	CASSQRTSGGHGELFF
16	TRBV9	NA	NA	TRBJ1-2	CASTKGAELFSYGYTF
13	TRBV15	NA	NA	TRBJ1-2	CATSPGANYGYTF
14	TRBV5-6	NA	NA	TRBJ1-5	CASSLGRGSQPQHF
15	TRBV11-3	NA	TRBD2	TRBJ2-3	CASSSASGFTDTQYF
15	TRBV5-1	once	TRBD2	TRBJ2-7	CASRPGAGVAGEQYF
12	TRBV28	NA	NA	TRBJ1-6	CASSSGVWPLHF
13	TRBV7-3	NA	TRBD1	TRBJ1-2	CASSQDRVGGYTF
13	TRBV19	NA	TRBD1	TRBJ1-2	CASRGTGSRGYTF
16	TRBV5-1	NA	TRBD2	TRBJ2-1	CASSLETSGRANEQFF
17	TRBV11-2	NA	NA	TRBJ2-6	CASTPFSPGSGANVLTF